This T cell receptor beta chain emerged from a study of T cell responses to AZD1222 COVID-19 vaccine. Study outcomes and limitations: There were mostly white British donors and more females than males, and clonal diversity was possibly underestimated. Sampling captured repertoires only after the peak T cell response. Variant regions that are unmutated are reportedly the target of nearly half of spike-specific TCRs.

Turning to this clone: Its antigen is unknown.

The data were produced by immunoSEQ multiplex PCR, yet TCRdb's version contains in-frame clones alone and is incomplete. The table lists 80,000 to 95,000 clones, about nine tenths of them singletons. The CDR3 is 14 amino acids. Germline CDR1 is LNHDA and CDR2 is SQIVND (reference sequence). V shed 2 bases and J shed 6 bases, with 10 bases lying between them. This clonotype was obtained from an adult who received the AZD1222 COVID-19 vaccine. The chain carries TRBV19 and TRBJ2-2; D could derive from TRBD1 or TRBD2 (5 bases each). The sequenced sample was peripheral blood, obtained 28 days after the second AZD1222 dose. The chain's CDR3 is CASSIWGFAGELFF. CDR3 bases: TGTGCCAGTAGTATATGGGGGTTTGCCGGGGAGCTGTTTTTT.